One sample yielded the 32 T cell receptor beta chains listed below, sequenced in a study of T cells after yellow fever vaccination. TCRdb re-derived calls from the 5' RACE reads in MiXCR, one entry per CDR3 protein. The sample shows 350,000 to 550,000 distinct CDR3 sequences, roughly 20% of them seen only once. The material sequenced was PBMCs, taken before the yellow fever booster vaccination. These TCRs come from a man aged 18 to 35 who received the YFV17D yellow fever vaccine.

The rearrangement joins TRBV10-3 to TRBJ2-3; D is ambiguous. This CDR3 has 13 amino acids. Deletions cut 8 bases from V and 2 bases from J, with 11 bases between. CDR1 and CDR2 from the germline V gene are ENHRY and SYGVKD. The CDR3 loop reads CAISARDTDTQYF. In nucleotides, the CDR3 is TGTGCCATCTCGGCCAGAGACACAGATACGCAGTATTTT.

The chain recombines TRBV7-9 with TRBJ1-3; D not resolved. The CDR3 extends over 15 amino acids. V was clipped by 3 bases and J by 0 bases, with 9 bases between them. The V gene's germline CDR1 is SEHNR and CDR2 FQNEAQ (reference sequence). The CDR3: CASSFDRVSGNTIYF. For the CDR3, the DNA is TGTGCCAGCAGCTTCGACCGAGTCTCTGGAAACACCATATATTTT. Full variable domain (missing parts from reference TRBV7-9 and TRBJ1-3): DTGVSQNPRHKITKRGQNVTFRCDPISEHNRLYWYRQTLGQGPEFLTYFQNEAQLEKSRLLSDRFSAERPKGSFSTLEIQRTEQGDSAMYLCASSFDRVSGNTIYFGEGSWLTVV.

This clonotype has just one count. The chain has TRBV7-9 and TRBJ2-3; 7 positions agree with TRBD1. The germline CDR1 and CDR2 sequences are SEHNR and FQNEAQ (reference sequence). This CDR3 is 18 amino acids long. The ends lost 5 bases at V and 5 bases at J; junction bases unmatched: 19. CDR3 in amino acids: CASSPPPSQGMLGDTQYF. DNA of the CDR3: TGTGCCAGCAGCCCCCCGCCGTCACAGGGGATGTTGGGAGATACGCAGTATTTT. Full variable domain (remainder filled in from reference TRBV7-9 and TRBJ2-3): DTGVSQNPRHKITKRGQNVTFRCDPISEHNRLYWYRQTLGQGPEFLTYFQNEAQLEKSRLLSDRFSAERPKGSFSTLEIQRTEQGDSAMYLCASSPPPSQGMLGDTQYFGPGTRLTVL.

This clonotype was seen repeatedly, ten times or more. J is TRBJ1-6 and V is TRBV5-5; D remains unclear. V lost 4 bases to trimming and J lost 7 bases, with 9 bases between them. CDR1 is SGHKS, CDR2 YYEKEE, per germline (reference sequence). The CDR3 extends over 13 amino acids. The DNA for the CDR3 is TGTGCCAGCAGCGGGGAATTAAATTCACCCCTCCACTTT. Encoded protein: CASSGELNSPLHF. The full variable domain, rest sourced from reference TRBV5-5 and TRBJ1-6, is DAGVTQSPTHLIKTRGQQVTLRCSPISGHKSVSWYQQVLGQGPQFIFQYYEKEERGRGNFPDRFSARQFPNYSSELNVNALLLGDSALYLCASSGELNSPLHFGNGTRLTVT.

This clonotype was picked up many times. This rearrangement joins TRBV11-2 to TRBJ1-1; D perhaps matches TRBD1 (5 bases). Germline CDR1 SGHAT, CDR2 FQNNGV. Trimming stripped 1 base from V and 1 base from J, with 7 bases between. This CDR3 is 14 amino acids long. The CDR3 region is CASSLGQSNTEAFF. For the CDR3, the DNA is TGTGCCAGCAGCTTAGGACAGTCGAACACTGAAGCTTTCTTT. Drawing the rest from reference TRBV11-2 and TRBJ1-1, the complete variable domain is EAGVAQSPRYKIIEKRQSVAFWCNPISGHATLYWYQQILGQGPKLLIQFQNNGVVDDSQLPKDRFSAERLKGVDSTLKIQPAKLEDSAVYLCASSLGQSNTEAFFGQGTRLTVV.

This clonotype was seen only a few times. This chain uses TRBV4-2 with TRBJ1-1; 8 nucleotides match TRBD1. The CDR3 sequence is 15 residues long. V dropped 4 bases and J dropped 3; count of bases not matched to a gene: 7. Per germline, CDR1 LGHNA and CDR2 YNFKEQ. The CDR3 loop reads CASSRQGAMDTEAFF. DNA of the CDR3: TGTGCCAGCAGCCGGCAGGGGGCGATGGACACTGAAGCTTTCTTT.

This chain's CDR3 is CSAGRSSYEQYF. In nucleotides, the CDR3 is TGCAGTGCGGGACGGAGCAGCTACGAGCAGTACTTC. V and J are TRBV20-1 and TRBJ2-7; D possibly matches TRBD1 or TRBD2 (5 bases each). CDR3 length equals 12 residues. The ends were cut back, 6 bases at V and 3 bases at J, with 12 bases in the middle. Germline values: CDR1 DFQATT, CDR2 SNEGSKA (reference sequence).

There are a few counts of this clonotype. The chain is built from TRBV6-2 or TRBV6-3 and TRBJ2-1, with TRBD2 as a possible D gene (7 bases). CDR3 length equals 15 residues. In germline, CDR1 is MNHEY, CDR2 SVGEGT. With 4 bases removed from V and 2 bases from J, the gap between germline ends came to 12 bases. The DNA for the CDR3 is TGTGCCAGCAGTTCCCGGGGGGCGACCTACAATGAGCAGTTCTTC. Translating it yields CASSSRGATYNEQFF.

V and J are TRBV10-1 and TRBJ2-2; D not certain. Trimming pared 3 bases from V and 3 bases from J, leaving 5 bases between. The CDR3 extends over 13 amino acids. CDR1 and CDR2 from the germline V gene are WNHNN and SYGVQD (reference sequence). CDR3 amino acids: CASSDQYTGELFF. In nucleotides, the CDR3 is TGCGCCAGCAGTGACCAGTACACCGGGGAGCTGTTTTTT.

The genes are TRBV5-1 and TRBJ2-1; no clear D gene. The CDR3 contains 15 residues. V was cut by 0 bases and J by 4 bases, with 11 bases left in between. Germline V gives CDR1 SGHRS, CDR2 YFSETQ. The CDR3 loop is CASSLEVFGYNEQFF. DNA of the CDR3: TGCGCCAGCAGCTTGGAGGTTTTTGGATACAATGAGCAGTTCTTC.

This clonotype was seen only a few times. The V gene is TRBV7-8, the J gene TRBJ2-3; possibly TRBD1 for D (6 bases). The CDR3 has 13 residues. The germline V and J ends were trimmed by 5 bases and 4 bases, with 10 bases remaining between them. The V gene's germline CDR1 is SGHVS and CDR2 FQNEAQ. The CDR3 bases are TGTGCCAGCAGCGCTTACAGGGCAGATACGCAGTATTTT. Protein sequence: CASSAYRADTQYF.

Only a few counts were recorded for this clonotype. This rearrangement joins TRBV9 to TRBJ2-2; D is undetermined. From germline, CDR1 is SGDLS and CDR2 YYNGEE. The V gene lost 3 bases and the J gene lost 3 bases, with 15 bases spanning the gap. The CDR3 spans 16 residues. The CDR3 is CASSDILDRDTGELFF. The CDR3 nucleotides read TGTGCCAGCAGCGATATCCTAGACCGGGACACCGGGGAGCTGTTTTTT.

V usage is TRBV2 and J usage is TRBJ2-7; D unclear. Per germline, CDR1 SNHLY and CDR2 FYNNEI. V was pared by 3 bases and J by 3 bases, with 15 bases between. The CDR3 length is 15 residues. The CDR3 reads CASSDLGLQYYEQYF. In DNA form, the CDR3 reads TGTGCCAGCAGTGATTTGGGCTTACAGTACTACGAGCAGTACTTC.

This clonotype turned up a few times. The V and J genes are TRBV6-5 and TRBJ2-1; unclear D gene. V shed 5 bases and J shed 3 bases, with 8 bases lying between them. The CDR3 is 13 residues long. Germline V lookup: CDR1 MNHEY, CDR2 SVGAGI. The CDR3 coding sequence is TGTGCCAGCAGTACGGCTAGCTACAATGAGCAGTTCTTC. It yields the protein CASSTASYNEQFF.

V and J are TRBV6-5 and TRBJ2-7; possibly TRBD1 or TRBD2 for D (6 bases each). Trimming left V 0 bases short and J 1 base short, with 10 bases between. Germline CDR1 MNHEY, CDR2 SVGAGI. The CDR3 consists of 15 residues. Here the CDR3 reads CASSYSRGVSYEQYF. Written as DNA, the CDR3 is TGTGCCAGCAGTTACTCGAGGGGGGTATCCTACGAGCAGTACTTC.

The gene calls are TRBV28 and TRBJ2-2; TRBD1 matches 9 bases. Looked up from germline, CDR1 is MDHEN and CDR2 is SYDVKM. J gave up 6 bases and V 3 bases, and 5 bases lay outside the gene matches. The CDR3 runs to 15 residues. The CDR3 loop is CASSFWDRVAGELFF. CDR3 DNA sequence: TGTGCCAGCAGTTTTTGGGACAGGGTTGCCGGGGAGCTGTTTTTT.

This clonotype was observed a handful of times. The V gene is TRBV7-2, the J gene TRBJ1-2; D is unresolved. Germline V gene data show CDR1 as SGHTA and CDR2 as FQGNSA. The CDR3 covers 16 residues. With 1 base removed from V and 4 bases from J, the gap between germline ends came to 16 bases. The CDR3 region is CASSLDGVNGGYGYTF. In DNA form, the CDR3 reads TGTGCCAGCAGCTTAGACGGAGTGAATGGTGGCTATGGCTACACCTTC.

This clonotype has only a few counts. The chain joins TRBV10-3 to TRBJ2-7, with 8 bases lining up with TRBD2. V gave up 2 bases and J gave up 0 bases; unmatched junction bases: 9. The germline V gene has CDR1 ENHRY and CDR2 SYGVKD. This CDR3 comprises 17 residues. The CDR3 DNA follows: TGTGCCATCAGTGAGACCATGGGCGGGGGGTCCTCCTACGAGCAGTACTTC. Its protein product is CAISETMGGGSSYEQYF.

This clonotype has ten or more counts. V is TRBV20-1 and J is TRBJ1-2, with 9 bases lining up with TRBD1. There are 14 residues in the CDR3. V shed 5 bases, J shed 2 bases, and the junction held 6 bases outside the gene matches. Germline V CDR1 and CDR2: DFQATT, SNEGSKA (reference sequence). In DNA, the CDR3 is TGCAGTGCTGTACACAGGGGGCAAAACTATGGCTACACCTTC. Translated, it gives CSAVHRGQNYGYTF.

This chain's CDR3 is CASSPRHQGANTEAFF. The CDR3 DNA reads as TGTGCCAGCAGCCCCCGCCACCAGGGGGCGAACACTGAAGCTTTCTTT. This chain connects TRBV7-2 to TRBJ1-1; 8 bases map to TRBD1. Germline V gene lookup returns CDR1 SGHTA and CDR2 FQGNSA. The CDR3 has 16 amino acids. J lost 1 base, V lost 5 bases, and 9 bases had no gene match.

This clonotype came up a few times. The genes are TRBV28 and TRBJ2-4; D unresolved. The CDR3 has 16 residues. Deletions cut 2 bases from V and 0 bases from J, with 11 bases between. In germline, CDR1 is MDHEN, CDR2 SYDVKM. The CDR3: CASSLDLRLAKNIQYF. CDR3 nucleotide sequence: TGTGCCAGCAGTTTAGATTTACGGTTAGCCAAAAACATTCAGTACTTC.

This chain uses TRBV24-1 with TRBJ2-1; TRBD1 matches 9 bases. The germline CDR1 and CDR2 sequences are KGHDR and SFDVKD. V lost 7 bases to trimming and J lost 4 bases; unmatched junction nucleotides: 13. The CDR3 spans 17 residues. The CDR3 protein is CATSPTPTGQGYNEQFF. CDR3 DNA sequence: TGTGCCACCAGCCCCACCCCGACGGGACAGGGTTACAATGAGCAGTTCTTC.

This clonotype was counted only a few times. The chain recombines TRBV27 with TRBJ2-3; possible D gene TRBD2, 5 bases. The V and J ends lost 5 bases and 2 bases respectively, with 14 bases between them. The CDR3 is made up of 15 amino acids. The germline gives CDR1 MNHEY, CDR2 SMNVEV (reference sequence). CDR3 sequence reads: CASSLGLRYTDTQYF. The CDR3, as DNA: TGTGCCAGCAGTCTTGGACTTCGATACACAGATACGCAGTATTTT.

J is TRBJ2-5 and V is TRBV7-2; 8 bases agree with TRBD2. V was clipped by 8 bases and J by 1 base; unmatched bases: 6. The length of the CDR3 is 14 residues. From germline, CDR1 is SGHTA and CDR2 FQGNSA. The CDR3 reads CASGLAGLQETQYF. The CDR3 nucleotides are TGTGCCAGCGGCCTAGCGGGTCTCCAAGAGACCCAGTACTTC.

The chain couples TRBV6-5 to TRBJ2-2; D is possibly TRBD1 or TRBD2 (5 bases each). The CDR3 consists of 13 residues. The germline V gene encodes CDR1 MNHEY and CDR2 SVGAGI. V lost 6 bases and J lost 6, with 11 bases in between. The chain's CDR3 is CASRRGEAGELFF. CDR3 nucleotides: TGTGCCAGCAGGAGGGGCGAAGCCGGGGAGCTGTTTTTT.

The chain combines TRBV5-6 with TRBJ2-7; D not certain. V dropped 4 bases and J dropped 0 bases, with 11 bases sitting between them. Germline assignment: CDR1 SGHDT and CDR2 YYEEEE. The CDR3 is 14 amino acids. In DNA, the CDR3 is TGTGCCAGCAGCATCCAGCCTTCCTCCTACGAGCAGTACTTC. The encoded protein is CASSIQPSSYEQYF.

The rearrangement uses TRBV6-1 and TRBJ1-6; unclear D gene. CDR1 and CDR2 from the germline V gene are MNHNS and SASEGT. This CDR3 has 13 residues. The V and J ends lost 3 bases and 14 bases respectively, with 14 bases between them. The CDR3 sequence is CASSDSLGGALHF. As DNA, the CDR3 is TGTGCCAGCAGTGATAGTCTCGGTGGGGCCCTCCACTTT.

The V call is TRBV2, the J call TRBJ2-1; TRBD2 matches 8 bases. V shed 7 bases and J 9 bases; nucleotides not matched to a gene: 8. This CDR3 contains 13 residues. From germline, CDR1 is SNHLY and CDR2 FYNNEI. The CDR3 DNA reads TGTGCCAGCAACCGACTAGCGCTGACTGAGCAGTTCTTC. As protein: CASNRLALTEQFF.

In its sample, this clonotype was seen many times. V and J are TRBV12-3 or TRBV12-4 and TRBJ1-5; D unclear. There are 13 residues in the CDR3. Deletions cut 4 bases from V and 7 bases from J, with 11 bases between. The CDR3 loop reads CASSSPGPQPQHF. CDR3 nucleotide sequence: TGTGCCAGCAGTTCCCCGGGTCCACAGCCCCAGCATTTT.

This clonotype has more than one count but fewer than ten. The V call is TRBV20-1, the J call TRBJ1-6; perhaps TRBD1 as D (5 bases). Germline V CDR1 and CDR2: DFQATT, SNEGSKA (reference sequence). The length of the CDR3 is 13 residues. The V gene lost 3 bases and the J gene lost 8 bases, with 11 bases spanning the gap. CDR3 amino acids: CSASRGLDSPLHF. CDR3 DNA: TGCAGTGCTAGTAGGGGATTGGATTCACCCCTCCACTTT.

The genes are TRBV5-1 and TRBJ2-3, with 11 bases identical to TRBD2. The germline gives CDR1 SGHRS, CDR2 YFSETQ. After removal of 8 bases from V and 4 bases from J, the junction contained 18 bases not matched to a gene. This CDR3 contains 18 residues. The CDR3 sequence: CASNPPAGVAGGPDTQYF. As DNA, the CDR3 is TGCGCCAGTAACCCACCGGCGGGGGTAGCGGGGGGGCCAGATACGCAGTATTTT.

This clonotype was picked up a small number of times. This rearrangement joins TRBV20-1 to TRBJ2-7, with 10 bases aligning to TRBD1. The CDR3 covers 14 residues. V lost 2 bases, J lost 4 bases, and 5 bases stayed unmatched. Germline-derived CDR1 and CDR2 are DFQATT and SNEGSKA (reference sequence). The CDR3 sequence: CSARSRQGAYEQYF. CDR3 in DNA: TGCAGTGCTAGATCCCGACAGGGGGCTTACGAGCAGTACTTC.